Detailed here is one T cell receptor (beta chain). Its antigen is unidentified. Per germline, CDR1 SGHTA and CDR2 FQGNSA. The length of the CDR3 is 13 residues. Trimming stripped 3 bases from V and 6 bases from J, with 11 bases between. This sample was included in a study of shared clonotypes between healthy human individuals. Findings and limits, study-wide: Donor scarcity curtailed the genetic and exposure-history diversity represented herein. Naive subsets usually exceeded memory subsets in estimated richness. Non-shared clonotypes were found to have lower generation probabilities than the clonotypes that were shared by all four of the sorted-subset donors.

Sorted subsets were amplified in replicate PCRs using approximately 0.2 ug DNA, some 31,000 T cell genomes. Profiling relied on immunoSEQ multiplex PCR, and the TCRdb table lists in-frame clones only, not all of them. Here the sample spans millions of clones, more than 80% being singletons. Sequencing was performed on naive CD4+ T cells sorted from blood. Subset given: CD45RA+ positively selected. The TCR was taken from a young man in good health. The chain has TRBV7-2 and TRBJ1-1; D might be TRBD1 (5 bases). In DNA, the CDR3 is TGTGCCAGCAGCTTTGCAGGGATCCCTGAAGCTTTCTTT. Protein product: CASSFAGIPEAFF.